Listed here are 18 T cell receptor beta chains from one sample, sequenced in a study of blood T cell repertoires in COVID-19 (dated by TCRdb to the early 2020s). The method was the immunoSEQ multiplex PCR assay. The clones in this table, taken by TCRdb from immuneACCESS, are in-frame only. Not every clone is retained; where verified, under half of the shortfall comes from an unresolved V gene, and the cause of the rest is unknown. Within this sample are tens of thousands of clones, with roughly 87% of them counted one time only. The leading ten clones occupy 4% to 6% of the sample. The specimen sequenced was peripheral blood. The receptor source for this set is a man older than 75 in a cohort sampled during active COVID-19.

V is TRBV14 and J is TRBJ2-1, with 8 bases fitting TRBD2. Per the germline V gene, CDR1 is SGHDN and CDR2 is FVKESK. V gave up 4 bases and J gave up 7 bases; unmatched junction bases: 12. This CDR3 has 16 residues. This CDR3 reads CASSPIREGLGNEQFF. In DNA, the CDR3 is TGTGCCAGCAGCCCCATACGGGAGGGCCTAGGAAATGAGCAGTTCTTC. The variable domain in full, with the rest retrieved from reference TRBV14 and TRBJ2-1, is EAGVTQFPSHSVIEKGQTVTLRCDPISGHDNLYWYRRVMGKEIKFLLHFVKESKQDESGMPNNRFLAERTGGTYSTLKVQPAELEDSGVYFCASSPIREGLGNEQFFGPGTRLTVL.

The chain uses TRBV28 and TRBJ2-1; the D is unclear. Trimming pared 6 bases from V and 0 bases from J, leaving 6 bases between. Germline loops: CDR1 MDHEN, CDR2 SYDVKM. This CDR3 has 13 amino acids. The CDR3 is CASRAPSYNEQFF. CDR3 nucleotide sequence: TGTGCCAGCAGGGCACCCTCCTACAATGAGCAGTTCTTC.

This CDR3 reads CASSVQNTEAFF. In DNA, the CDR3 is TGTGCCAGCAGCGTCCAGAACACTGAAGCTTTCTTT. The chain is built from TRBV11-2 and TRBJ1-1; D not certain. The CDR3 has 12 amino acids. Trimming pared 5 bases from V and 1 base from J, leaving 5 bases between. CDR1 and CDR2 from the germline V gene are SGHAT and FQNNGV.

In DNA form, the CDR3 reads TGTGCCAGCTCGCTTAGTACCGGGAGCTCCTACGAGCAGTACTTC. Its translation is CASSLSTGSSYEQYF. The chain is built from TRBV18 and TRBJ2-7; a possible D gene is TRBD2 (6 bases). Trimming left V 6 bases short and J 0 bases short, with 15 bases between. Germline CDR1 and CDR2: KGHSH and LQKENI. This CDR3 is built from 15 residues.

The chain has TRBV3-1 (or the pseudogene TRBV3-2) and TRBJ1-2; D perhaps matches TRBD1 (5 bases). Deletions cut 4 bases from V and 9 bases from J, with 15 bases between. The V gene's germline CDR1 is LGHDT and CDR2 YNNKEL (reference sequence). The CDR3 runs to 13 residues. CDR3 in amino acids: CASSRAGLKCYTF. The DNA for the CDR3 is TGTGCCAGCAGCCGGGCAGGGTTGAAATGCTACACCTTC.

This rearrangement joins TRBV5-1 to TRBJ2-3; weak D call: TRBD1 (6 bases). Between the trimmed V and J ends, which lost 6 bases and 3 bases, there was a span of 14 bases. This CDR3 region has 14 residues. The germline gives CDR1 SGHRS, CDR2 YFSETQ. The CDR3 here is CASTSDRATDTQYF. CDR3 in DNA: TGCGCCAGCACTTCGGACAGAGCGACAGATACGCAGTATTTT.

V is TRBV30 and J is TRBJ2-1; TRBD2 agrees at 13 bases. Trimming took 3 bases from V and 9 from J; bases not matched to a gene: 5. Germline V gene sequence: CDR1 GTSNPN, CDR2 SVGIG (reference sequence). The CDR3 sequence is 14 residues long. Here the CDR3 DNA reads TGTGCCTGGAGGAGACTAGCGGGGGGCGGTGAGCAGTTCTTC. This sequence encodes CAWRRLAGGGEQFF.

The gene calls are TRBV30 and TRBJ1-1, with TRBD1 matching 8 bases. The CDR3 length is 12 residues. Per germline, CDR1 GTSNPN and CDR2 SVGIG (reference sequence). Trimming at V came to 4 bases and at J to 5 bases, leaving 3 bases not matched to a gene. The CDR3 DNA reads TGTGCCTGGACCTACAGGGGGACTGAAGCTTTCTTT. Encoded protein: CAWTYRGTEAFF.

The CDR3 sequence is CASSFQGDTGELFF. The CDR3 DNA reads as TGTGCCAGCAGCTTCCAAGGGGATACCGGGGAGCTGTTTTTT. The chain has TRBV11-3 and TRBJ2-2, with D maybe TRBD1 (5 bases). The CDR3 extends over 14 amino acids. Deletions cut 3 bases from V and 5 bases from J, with 10 bases between. Germline assignment: CDR1 SGHNT and CDR2 YENEEA.

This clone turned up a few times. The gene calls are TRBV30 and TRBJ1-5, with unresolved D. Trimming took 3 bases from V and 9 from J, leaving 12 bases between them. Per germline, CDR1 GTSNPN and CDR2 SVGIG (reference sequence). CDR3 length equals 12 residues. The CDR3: CAWSPGPGPQHF. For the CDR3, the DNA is TGTGCCTGGAGCCCTGGTCCGGGGCCCCAGCATTTT.

The CDR3 sequence is CASSAKTGGSSGANVLTF. For the CDR3, the DNA is TGTGCCAGCAGCGCCAAGACAGGGGGCAGCTCTGGGGCCAACGTCCTGACTTTC. V usage is TRBV7-8 and J usage is TRBJ2-6; TRBD1 matches 10 bases. Germline CDR1 and CDR2: SGHVS and FQNEAQ. V shed 5 bases, J shed 0 bases, and the junction held 7 bases outside the gene matches. The CDR3 covers 18 residues.

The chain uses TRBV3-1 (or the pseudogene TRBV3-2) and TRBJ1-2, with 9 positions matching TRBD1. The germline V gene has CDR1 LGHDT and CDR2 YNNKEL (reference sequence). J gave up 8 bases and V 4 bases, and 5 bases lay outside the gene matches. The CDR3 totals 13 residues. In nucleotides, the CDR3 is TGTGCCAGCAGCCGGGGACAGGGTGGCGGCTACACCTTC. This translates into CASSRGQGGGYTF.

Here the CDR3 reads CASSPGTRVNEQFF. The CDR3 DNA sequence: TGTGCCAGCAGTCCCGGGACTAGGGTCAATGAGCAGTTCTTC. The V gene is TRBV2, the J gene TRBJ2-1; 8 nucleotides agree with TRBD2. The germline V gene encodes CDR1 SNHLY and CDR2 FYNNEI. The junction had 6 bases not matched to a gene; V was cut back by 5 bases and J by 6 bases. The CDR3 has 14 amino acids.

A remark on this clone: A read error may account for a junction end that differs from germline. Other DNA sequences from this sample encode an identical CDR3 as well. In DNA form, the CDR3 reads TGTGCCAGTAGTATCACACCGGACAGCGGCACTGAAGCTTTTTTT. Its translation is CASSITPDSGTEAFF. The V gene is TRBV19, the J gene TRBJ1-1; D might be TRBD1 (6 bases). Germline lookup yields CDR1 LNHDA and CDR2 SQIVND (reference sequence). The CDR3 extends over 15 amino acids.

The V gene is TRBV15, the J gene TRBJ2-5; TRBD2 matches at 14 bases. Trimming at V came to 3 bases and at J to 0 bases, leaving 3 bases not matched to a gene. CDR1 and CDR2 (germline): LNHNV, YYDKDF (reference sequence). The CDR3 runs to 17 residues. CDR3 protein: CATSRRLAGGYQETQYF. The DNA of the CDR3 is TGTGCCACCAGCAGGAGACTAGCGGGAGGGTACCAAGAGACCCAGTACTTC.

The CDR3 DNA reads as TGTGCCACCAGTTGGGGACAGCCGAACACTGAAGCTTTCTTT. Protein sequence: CATSWGQPNTEAFF. V gene TRBV15 combines with J gene TRBJ1-1, with 7 bases identical to TRBD1. The CDR3 is made up of 14 amino acids. Germline assignment: CDR1 LNHNV and CDR2 YYDKDF (reference sequence). Unmatched junction bases numbered 5, after V lost 6 bases and J lost 1 base.

The CDR3 DNA reads as TGTGCCAGCAGTCCGGGACAGGGGGCTGGCGAGCAGTACTTC. This translates into CASSPGQGAGEQYF. The rearrangement joins TRBV7-2 to TRBJ2-7; 12 nucleotides align to TRBD1. The germline V gene encodes CDR1 SGHTA and CDR2 FQGNSA. The V segment lost 6 bases and the J segment 6 bases; nucleotides outside the gene matches: 6. The CDR3 runs to 14 residues.

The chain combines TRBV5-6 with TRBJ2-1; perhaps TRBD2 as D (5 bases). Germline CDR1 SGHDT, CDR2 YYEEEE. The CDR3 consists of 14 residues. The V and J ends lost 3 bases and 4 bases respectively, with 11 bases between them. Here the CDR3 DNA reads TGTGCCAGCAGCTCGAGTCGACTATACAATGAGCAGTTCTTC. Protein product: CASSSSRLYNEQFF.